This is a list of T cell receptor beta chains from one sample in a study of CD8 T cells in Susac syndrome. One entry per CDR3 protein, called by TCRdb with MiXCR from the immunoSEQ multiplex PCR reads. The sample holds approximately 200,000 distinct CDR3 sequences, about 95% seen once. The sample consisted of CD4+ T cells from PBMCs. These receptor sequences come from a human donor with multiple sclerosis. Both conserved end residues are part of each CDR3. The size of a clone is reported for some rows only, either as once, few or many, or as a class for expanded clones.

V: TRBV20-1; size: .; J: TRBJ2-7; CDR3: CSARDPRGVEQYF
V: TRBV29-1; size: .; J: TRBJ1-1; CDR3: CSVRPNTEAFF
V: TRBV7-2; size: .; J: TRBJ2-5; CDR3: CASSPLSGGMKKTQYF
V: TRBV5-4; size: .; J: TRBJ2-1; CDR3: CASSLGISGGPIGNEQFF
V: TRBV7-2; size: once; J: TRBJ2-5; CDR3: CASSLNGQGAKETQYF
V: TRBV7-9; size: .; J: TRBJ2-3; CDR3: CASLLGHAPTDTQYF
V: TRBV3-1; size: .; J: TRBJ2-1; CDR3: CASSPSGGDNEQFF
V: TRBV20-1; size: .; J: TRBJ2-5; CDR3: CSASIDETQYF
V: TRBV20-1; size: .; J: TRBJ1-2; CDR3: CSGNLQGDGYTF
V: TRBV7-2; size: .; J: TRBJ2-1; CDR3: CASSFPRDRVSNEQFF
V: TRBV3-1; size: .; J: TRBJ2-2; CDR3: CATQGRLPGELFF
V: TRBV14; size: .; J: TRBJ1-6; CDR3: CASSQGTDSPLHF
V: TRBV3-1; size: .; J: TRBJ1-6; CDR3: CASSQGGTGDTPLHF
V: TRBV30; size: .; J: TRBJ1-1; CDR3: CAWSNGAEAFF
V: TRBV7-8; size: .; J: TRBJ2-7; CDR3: CASSLASLGTYEQYF
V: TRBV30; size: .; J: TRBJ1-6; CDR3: CAWSGLRTASYNSPLHF
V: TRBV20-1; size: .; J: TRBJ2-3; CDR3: CSADLGLGTDTQYF
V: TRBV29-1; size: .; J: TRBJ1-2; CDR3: CSVEEGTGYTF
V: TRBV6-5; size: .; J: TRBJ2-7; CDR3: CASSHGAGESHEQYF
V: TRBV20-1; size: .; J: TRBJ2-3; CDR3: CSARHPGQGDTQYF
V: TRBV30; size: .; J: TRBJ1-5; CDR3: CAWSETGDQPQHF
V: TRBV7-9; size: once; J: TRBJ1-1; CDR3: CASSSGRTGNTEAFF
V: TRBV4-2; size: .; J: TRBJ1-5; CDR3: CASSQEAQILSNQPQHF
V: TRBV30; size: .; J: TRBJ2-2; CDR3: CAWSVPSPAGMGTGELFF
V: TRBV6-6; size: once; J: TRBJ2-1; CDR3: CASRPPRDRNNEQFF
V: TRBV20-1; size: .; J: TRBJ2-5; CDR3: CSANRQETQYF
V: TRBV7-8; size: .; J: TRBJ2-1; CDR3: CASSERTGAQTYNEQFF
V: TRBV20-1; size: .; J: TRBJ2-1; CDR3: CSAIGTGDEQFF
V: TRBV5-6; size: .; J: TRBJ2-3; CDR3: CASRAGSGHHTQYF
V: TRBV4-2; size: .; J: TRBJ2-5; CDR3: CASSQPGTYQYF
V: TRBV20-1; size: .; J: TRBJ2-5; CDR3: CSAVRLAGGGETQYF
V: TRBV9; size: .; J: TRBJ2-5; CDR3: CASSVAVQETQYF
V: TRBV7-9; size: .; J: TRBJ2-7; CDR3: CASSPTGTGGSYEQYF
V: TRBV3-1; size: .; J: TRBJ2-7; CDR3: CASSQVAYEQYF
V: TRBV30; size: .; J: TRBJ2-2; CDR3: CAWNLSPTGELFF
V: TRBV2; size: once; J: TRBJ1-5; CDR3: CASTGQANQPQHF
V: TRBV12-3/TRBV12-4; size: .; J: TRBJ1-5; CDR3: CASSPSGNQPQHF
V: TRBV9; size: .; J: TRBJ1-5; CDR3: CASSGAGDQPQHF
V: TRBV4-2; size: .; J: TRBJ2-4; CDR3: CASSLSGAKNIQYF
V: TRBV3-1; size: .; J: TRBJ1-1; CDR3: CASSQGRTGNTEAFF
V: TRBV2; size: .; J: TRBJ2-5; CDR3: CASKSGGAKETQYF
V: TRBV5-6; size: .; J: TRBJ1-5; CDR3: CASSLQGRYSNQPQHF
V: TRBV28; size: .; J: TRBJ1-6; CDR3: CASSPGLNNSPLHF
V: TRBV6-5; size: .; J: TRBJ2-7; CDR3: CASTSAGGRYEQYF
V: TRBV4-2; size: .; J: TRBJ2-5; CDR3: CASSQDPSLIETQYF
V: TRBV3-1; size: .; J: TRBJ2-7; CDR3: CASSPSAVSEQYF
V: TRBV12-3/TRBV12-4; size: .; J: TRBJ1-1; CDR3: CASRMGNEAFF
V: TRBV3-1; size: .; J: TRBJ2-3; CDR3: CASSQDWGQGTDTQYF
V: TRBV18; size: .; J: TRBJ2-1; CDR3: CASQGQGAFNEQFF
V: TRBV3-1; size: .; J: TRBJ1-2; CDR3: CASSTTGLDGYTF
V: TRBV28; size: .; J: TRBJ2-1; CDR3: CASSLVGQGRRNEQFF
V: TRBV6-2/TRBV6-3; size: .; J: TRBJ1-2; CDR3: CASREGTSQRGGYTF
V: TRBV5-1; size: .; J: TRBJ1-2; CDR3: CASSLATEYGYTF